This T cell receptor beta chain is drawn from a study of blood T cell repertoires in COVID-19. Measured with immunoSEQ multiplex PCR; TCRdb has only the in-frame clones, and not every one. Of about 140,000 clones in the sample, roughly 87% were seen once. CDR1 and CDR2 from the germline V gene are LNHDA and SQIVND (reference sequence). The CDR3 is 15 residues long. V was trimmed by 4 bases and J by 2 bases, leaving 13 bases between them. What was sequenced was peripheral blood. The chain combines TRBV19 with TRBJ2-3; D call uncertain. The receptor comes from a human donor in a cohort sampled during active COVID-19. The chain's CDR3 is CASSTGARNTDTQYF. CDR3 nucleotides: TGTGCCAGTAGTACCGGAGCCCGAAACACAGATACGCAGTATTTT.